These 7 T cell receptor beta chains share one sample of origin, sequenced in a study of neurological immune-mediated disorders. TCRdb recomputed calls from the 5' RACE reads with MiXCR, one row per CDR3 protein. This sample has 40,000 to 55,000 distinct CDR3 sequences; less than 4% occur once, and the top ten carry roughly 16%. The specimen was PBMCs. All receptors come from a woman aged 45-59 years with multiple sclerosis.

A remark on this clonotype: A clone one base away is much larger, so this may be a read error. This chain uses TRBV5-1 with TRBJ1-1, with D unresolved. Trimming removed 1 base at V and 0 bases at J, with 10 bases between. CDR3 length: 15 amino acids. The V gene's germline CDR1 is SGHRS and CDR2 YFSETQ. CDR3 sequence reads: CASSLKGVMNTEAFF. The CDR3 DNA reads as TGCGCCAGCAGCTTGAAAGGTGTCATGAACACTGAAGCTTTCTTT.

This clonotype was detected ten times or more. The chain employs TRBV25-1 and TRBJ1-2, with D maybe TRBD1 (5 bases). The CDR3 covers 12 residues. The germline V gene encodes CDR1 MGHDK and CDR2 SYGVNS. Trimming took off 4 bases at V and 4 bases at J, with 7 bases between the two ends. CDR3 residues: CASSGDAYGYTF. The DNA of the CDR3 is TGTGCCAGCAGTGGGGACGCCTATGGCTACACCTTC.

Many counts were recorded for this clonotype. This chain joins TRBV7-2 and TRBJ1-1, with D unclear. Germline CDR1 and CDR2: SGHTA and FQGNSA. CDR3 size: 16 residues. V was trimmed by 4 bases and J by 0 bases, leaving 15 bases between them. This chain's CDR3 is CASSSGGGRMNTEAFF. The CDR3 DNA is TGTGCCAGCAGCTCCGGCGGAGGCAGAATGAACACTGAAGCTTTCTTT.

This clonotype was found many times. This chain connects TRBV7-2 to TRBJ2-1, with 11 bases lining up with TRBD2. CDR3 length: 15 residues. CDR1 and CDR2 from the germline V gene are SGHTA and FQGNSA. V lost 5 bases, J lost 7 bases, and 7 bases stayed unmatched. In nucleotides, the CDR3 is TGTGCCAGCAGCCCTATAGCGGGAGGGGGGAATGAGCAGTTCTTC. Its translation: CASSPIAGGGNEQFF.

This clonotype was recorded many times. The chain uses TRBV5-6 and TRBJ2-1, with 7 bases matching TRBD2. J was trimmed by 2 bases and V by 0 bases; bases with no gene match: 14. CDR3 length: 19 amino acids. Germline V gene lookup returns CDR1 SGHDT and CDR2 YYEEEE. The CDR3 here is CASSLDLPYLAEPYNEQFF. The CDR3 nucleotides read TGTGCCAGCAGCTTGGACTTGCCTTACCTAGCGGAACCCTACAATGAGCAGTTCTTC.

This clonotype was detected many times. V gene TRBV9 combines with J gene TRBJ2-1; 8 nucleotides line up with TRBD2. The V gene's germline CDR1 is SGDLS and CDR2 YYNGEE. V lost 0 bases and J lost 6; bases outside the gene matches: 5. The CDR3 has 15 residues. CDR3 in DNA: TGTGCCAGCAGCGTAGCGGGAGGGGGTGGCAATGAGCAGTTCTTC. Residues: CASSVAGGGGNEQFF.

This clonotype was seen many times. The chain is built from TRBV7-2 and TRBJ2-5; 11 nucleotides agree with TRBD1. Germline CDR1 and CDR2: SGHTA and FQGNSA. This CDR3 is 13 amino acids long. V was pared by 5 bases and J by 5 bases, with 1 base of the junction left unmatched. For the CDR3, the DNA is TGTGCCAGCAGCCGGGACAGGGGGGAGACCCAGTACTTC. Its translation: CASSRDRGETQYF.